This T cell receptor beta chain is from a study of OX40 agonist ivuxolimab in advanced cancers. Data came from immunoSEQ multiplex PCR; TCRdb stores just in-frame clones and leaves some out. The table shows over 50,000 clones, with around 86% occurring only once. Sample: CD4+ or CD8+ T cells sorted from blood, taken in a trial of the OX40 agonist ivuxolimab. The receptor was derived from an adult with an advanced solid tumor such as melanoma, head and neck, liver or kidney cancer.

CDR3 amino acids: CASSLTNQGWTGELFF. CDR3 bases: TGTGCCAGCAGCTTAACAAACCAGGGATGGACCGGGGAGCTGTTTTTT. The chain employs TRBV11-2 and TRBJ2-2; tentatively, D is TRBD1 (5 bases). The V gene lost 2 bases and the J gene lost 5 bases, with 15 bases spanning the gap. Germline CDR1 SGHAT, CDR2 FQNNGV. The CDR3 consists of 16 residues.